The present entry profiles one T cell receptor beta chain with its context. Original methodology: Estimates of nucleated cell counts were drawn from the amplification of reference gene primers. Some clones are missing from TCRdb's copy, which holds only in-frame ones; the method was immunoSEQ multiplex PCR. D and trimming were read from the DNA, whereas the V and J calls and clone size are those reported in that table. The table has around 200,000 clones, roughly four fifths seen once; the top ten hold 13% to 15%. The data were taken from a study of blood T cell repertoires in COVID-19. V gave up 0 bases and J gave up 8 bases; unmatched junction bases: 12. Per germline, CDR1 LNHNV and CDR2 YYDKDF (reference sequence). CDR3 length: 16 residues.

The gene calls are TRBV15 and TRBJ1-2; TRBD1 agrees at 7 bases. The sequence derives from a man aged 30 to 45 with active or convalescent COVID-19. The sequenced sample consisted of peripheral blood. The CDR3 nucleotides are TGTGCCACCAGCAGAGAAGGAAGTGTGGCAGGGGGAGGCTACACCTTC. Translation gives CATSREGSVAGGGYTF.